Listed below are T cell receptor beta chains from one sample, sequenced in a study of post-analysis software for immune sequencing data. MiXCR, applied by TCRdb to the PCR reads, yields one record per CDR3 protein. The data hold about 820,000 distinct CDR3 sequences, with approximately 53% observed a single time. The sample comprised blood. Receptors originate from a girl between 10 and 17 years old with multiple sclerosis. Each CDR3 is given with its conserved first and last residue. The D gene is left open where the match is weak. Clone size appears in some rows only: once, few, many, or a class for an expanded clone.

D gene: NA; V gene: TRBV30; clone size: few; J gene: TRBJ2-3; CDR3 protein: CAWSVGMDTQYF; CDR3 DNA: TGTGCCTGGAGTGTAGGGATGGATACGCAGTATTTT
D gene: TRBD1; V gene: TRBV15; clone size: NA; J gene: TRBJ1-2; CDR3 protein: CATSRAGTGYGYTF; CDR3 DNA: TGTGCCACCAGCAGAGCCGGGACAGGCTATGGCTACACCTTC
D gene: NA; V gene: TRBV5-1; clone size: once; J gene: TRBJ1-4; CDR3 protein: CASSPSGANEKLFF; CDR3 DNA: TGCGCCAGCAGCCCCTCAGGGGCTAATGAAAAACTGTTTTTT
D gene: TRBD1; V gene: TRBV29-1; clone size: NA; J gene: TRBJ2-5; CDR3 protein: CSVRGQLQETQYF; CDR3 DNA: TGCAGCGTGAGGGGACAGCTCCAAGAGACCCAGTACTTC
D gene: NA; V gene: TRBV10-3; clone size: NA; J gene: TRBJ2-1; CDR3 protein: CAISGFRGGDNSYNEQFF; CDR3 DNA: TGTGCCATCAGTGGATTCCGAGGGGGGGACAACTCCTACAATGAGCAGTTCTTC
D gene: TRBD2; V gene: TRBV10-3; clone size: few; J gene: TRBJ2-3; CDR3 protein: CAATGLAGGGSTDTQYF; CDR3 DNA: TGTGCCGCGACGGGACTAGCGGGGGGCGGCAGCACAGATACGCAGTATTTT
D gene: NA; V gene: TRBV20-1; clone size: NA; J gene: TRBJ2-5; CDR3 protein: CSASHVTGKKTQYF; CDR3 DNA: TGCAGTGCTAGTCATGTTACAGGCAAGAAGACCCAGTACTTC
D gene: NA; V gene: TRBV5-6; clone size: NA; J gene: TRBJ2-7; CDR3 protein: CASSLEGQGGDEQYF; CDR3 DNA: TGTGCCAGCAGCTTGGAGGGTCAGGGGGGGGACGAGCAGTACTTC
D gene: NA; V gene: TRBV7-9; clone size: NA; J gene: TRBJ2-3; CDR3 protein: CASSLERTRGTDTQYF; CDR3 DNA: TGTGCCAGCAGTTTAGAACGGACCCGGGGCACAGATACGCAGTATTTT
D gene: TRBD2; V gene: TRBV12-3/TRBV12-4; clone size: NA; J gene: TRBJ2-1; CDR3 protein: CASSLILLAGAPYNEQFF; CDR3 DNA: TGTGCCAGCAGTTTAATTCTGCTAGCGGGGGCCCCCTACAATGAGCAGTTCTTC
D gene: TRBD1; V gene: TRBV7-9; clone size: NA; J gene: TRBJ2-7; CDR3 protein: CASSLVTGAEQYF; CDR3 DNA: TGTGCCAGCAGCTTAGTCACAGGGGCCGAGCAGTACTTC
D gene: NA; V gene: TRBV5-1; clone size: once; J gene: TRBJ1-2; CDR3 protein: CASSLSRGLNYGYTF; CDR3 DNA: TGCGCCAGCAGCTTGTCGCGGGGGCTTAACTATGGCTACACCTTC
D gene: TRBD2; V gene: TRBV5-4; clone size: NA; J gene: TRBJ2-1; CDR3 protein: CASSFRLAGIYNEQFF; CDR3 DNA: TGTGCCAGCAGCTTCCGACTAGCGGGGATCTACAATGAGCAGTTCTTC
D gene: TRBD2; V gene: TRBV20-1; clone size: NA; J gene: TRBJ2-5; CDR3 protein: CSARGLAGASREQYF; CDR3 DNA: TGCAGTGCTAGAGGACTAGCGGGAGCAAGTCGTGAGCAGTACTTC
D gene: NA; V gene: TRBV2; clone size: NA; J gene: TRBJ1-6; CDR3 protein: CASSPQVSPLHF; CDR3 DNA: TGTGCCAGCTCCCCCCAGGTTTCACCCCTCCACTTT
D gene: NA; V gene: TRBV5-5; clone size: few; J gene: TRBJ2-7; CDR3 protein: CASSSAGPSQYEQYF; CDR3 DNA: TGTGCCAGCAGCTCCGCAGGTCCCAGTCAGTACGAGCAGTACTTC
D gene: NA; V gene: TRBV6-6; clone size: NA; J gene: TRBJ2-1; CDR3 protein: CASSGEFHEQFF; CDR3 DNA: TGTGCCAGCAGTGGGGAATTCCATGAGCAGTTCTTC
D gene: NA; V gene: TRBV19; clone size: few; J gene: TRBJ1-4; CDR3 protein: CASSIAGGADNEKLFF; CDR3 DNA: TGTGCCAGTAGTATAGCGGGGGGCGCGGATAATGAAAAACTGTTTTTT
D gene: NA; V gene: TRBV7-8; clone size: NA; J gene: TRBJ2-1; CDR3 protein: CASSLGATEPVGEQFF; CDR3 DNA: TGTGCCAGCAGCTTAGGAGCTACGGAACCCGTGGGTGAGCAGTTCTTC
D gene: TRBD2; V gene: TRBV7-9; clone size: NA; J gene: TRBJ2-7; CDR3 protein: CASSLAGTSGNNEQYF; CDR3 DNA: TGTGCCAGCAGCTTAGCGGGAACTAGCGGGAATAACGAGCAGTACTTC
D gene: TRBD1; V gene: TRBV9; clone size: NA; J gene: TRBJ1-1; CDR3 protein: CASSPFEGATEAFF; CDR3 DNA: TGTGCCAGCAGCCCATTTGAGGGGGCGACTGAAGCTTTCTTT
D gene: NA; V gene: TRBV7-2; clone size: few; J gene: TRBJ2-5; CDR3 protein: CASSATRGGETQYF; CDR3 DNA: TGTGCCAGCAGCGCGACCAGGGGCGGGGAGACCCAGTACTTC
D gene: TRBD2; V gene: TRBV20-1; clone size: once; J gene: TRBJ2-6; CDR3 protein: CSAKAGPNVLTF; CDR3 DNA: TGCAGTGCTAAAGCGGGGCCCAACGTCCTGACTTTC
D gene: TRBD1; V gene: TRBV20-1; clone size: NA; J gene: TRBJ2-7; CDR3 protein: CSAKVKDRTYEQYF; CDR3 DNA: TGCAGTGCTAAGGTAAAGGACAGGACCTACGAGCAGTACTTC
D gene: NA; V gene: TRBV20-1; clone size: NA; J gene: TRBJ1-2; CDR3 protein: CSASWGQYGYTF; CDR3 DNA: TGCAGTGCTAGCTGGGGCCAATATGGCTACACCTTC
D gene: TRBD2; V gene: TRBV10-3; clone size: few; J gene: TRBJ2-7; CDR3 protein: CAISRTSGTDEQYF; CDR3 DNA: TGTGCCATCAGTAGGACTAGCGGGACTGACGAGCAGTACTTC
D gene: TRBD1; V gene: TRBV4-1; clone size: NA; J gene: TRBJ2-7; CDR3 protein: CASSPWTGVSYEQYF; CDR3 DNA: TGCGCCAGCAGCCCCTGGACAGGCGTAAGCTACGAGCAGTACTTC
D gene: TRBD1; V gene: TRBV20-1; clone size: NA; J gene: TRBJ1-1; CDR3 protein: CSAYDHDRDIEAFF; CDR3 DNA: TGCAGTGCGTATGATCACGACAGGGACATTGAAGCTTTCTTT
D gene: TRBD1; V gene: TRBV6-5; clone size: NA; J gene: TRBJ1-1; CDR3 protein: CASSYGIIRQGAKTEAFF; CDR3 DNA: TGTGCCAGCAGTTACGGGATCATCAGACAGGGGGCAAAGACTGAAGCTTTCTTT
D gene: NA; V gene: TRBV20-1; clone size: NA; J gene: TRBJ2-5; CDR3 protein: CSARDRAGTTGETQYF; CDR3 DNA: TGTAGTGCTAGAGATCGGGCCGGGACCACCGGGGAGACCCAGTACTTC
D gene: NA; V gene: TRBV5-1; clone size: few; J gene: TRBJ1-4; CDR3 protein: CASSLSTTNEKLFF; CDR3 DNA: TGCGCCAGCAGCTTGAGCACAACTAATGAAAAACTGTTTTTT
D gene: NA; V gene: TRBV5-1; clone size: NA; J gene: TRBJ2-3; CDR3 protein: CASGRALDTDTQYF; CDR3 DNA: TGCGCCAGCGGCCGGGCCCTCGATACAGATACGCAGTATTTT
D gene: NA; V gene: TRBV20-1; clone size: few; J gene: TRBJ2-3; CDR3 protein: CSARGGLDTDTQYF; CDR3 DNA: TGCAGTGCTAGGGGAGGTCTCGACACAGATACGCAGTATTTT
D gene: NA; V gene: TRBV6-1; clone size: NA; J gene: TRBJ2-7; CDR3 protein: CASSEEGDYYEQYF; CDR3 DNA: TGTGCCAGCAGTGAAGAGGGGGACTACTACGAGCAGTACTTC
D gene: NA; V gene: TRBV7-2; clone size: NA; J gene: TRBJ2-7; CDR3 protein: CASSLLVRWYEQYF; CDR3 DNA: TGTGCCAGCAGCTTACTAGTTAGGTGGTACGAGCAGTACTTC
D gene: NA; V gene: TRBV20-1; clone size: NA; J gene: TRBJ2-7; CDR3 protein: CSARHLYGSSYEQYF; CDR3 DNA: TGCAGTGCTAGACACCTCTACGGAAGCTCCTACGAGCAGTACTTC
D gene: TRBD1; V gene: TRBV6-5; clone size: NA; J gene: TRBJ1-2; CDR3 protein: CASRTDRAKYGYTF; CDR3 DNA: TGTGCCAGCAGGACGGACAGGGCGAAGTATGGCTACACCTTC
D gene: NA; V gene: TRBV20-1; clone size: NA; J gene: TRBJ2-5; CDR3 protein: CSASPGQETQYF; CDR3 DNA: TGCAGTGCTAGCCCCGGGCAAGAGACCCAGTACTTC
D gene: TRBD1; V gene: TRBV14; clone size: few; J gene: TRBJ2-1; CDR3 protein: CASSQVSGQLNEQFF; CDR3 DNA: TGTGCCAGCAGCCAAGTTTCGGGACAGCTCAATGAGCAGTTCTTC
D gene: TRBD2; V gene: TRBV7-3; clone size: few; J gene: TRBJ2-3; CDR3 protein: CASSLGLAGPRVSTDTQYF; CDR3 DNA: TGTGCCAGCAGCTTGGGGCTAGCGGGGCCCCGAGTGAGCACAGATACGCAGTATTTT
D gene: NA; V gene: TRBV20-1; clone size: few; J gene: TRBJ2-1; CDR3 protein: CSAVGFNEQFF; CDR3 DNA: TGCAGTGCTGTAGGGTTCAATGAGCAGTTCTTC
D gene: NA; V gene: TRBV29-1; clone size: NA; J gene: TRBJ1-2; CDR3 protein: CSVEAAQGHMRGYTF; CDR3 DNA: TGCAGCGTTGAAGCGGCTCAGGGCCACATGAGGGGCTACACCTTC
D gene: TRBD2; V gene: TRBV5-1; clone size: NA; J gene: TRBJ2-7; CDR3 protein: CASSYGLAGVTEQYF; CDR3 DNA: TGCGCCAGCAGCTACGGACTAGCGGGAGTGACCGAGCAGTACTTC
D gene: NA; V gene: TRBV6-5; clone size: NA; J gene: TRBJ1-5; CDR3 protein: CATADTPNQPQHF; CDR3 DNA: TGTGCCACCGCGGACACCCCAAATCAGCCCCAGCATTTT
D gene: NA; V gene: TRBV10-2; clone size: NA; J gene: TRBJ2-3; CDR3 protein: CAGSEAREADTQYF; CDR3 DNA: TGCGCCGGCAGTGAAGCGAGGGAGGCAGATACGCAGTATTTT
D gene: TRBD2; V gene: TRBV6-5; clone size: once; J gene: TRBJ2-1; CDR3 protein: CASSYMGGAYNEQFF; CDR3 DNA: TGTGCCAGCAGTTATATGGGGGGGGCCTACAATGAGCAGTTCTTC
D gene: TRBD1; V gene: TRBV20-1; clone size: few; J gene: TRBJ1-2; CDR3 protein: CSALATGGAGYTF; CDR3 DNA: TGCAGTGCTTTGGCGACAGGGGGCGCGGGCTACACCTTC
D gene: NA; V gene: TRBV5-1; clone size: few; J gene: TRBJ2-6; CDR3 protein: CASSFSTTGANVLTF; CDR3 DNA: TGCGCCAGCAGCTTCAGTACTACTGGGGCCAACGTCCTGACTTTC
D gene: TRBD1; V gene: TRBV29-1; clone size: NA; J gene: TRBJ2-7; CDR3 protein: CSYTPGQAPYEQYF; CDR3 DNA: TGCAGCTACACCCCGGGACAGGCTCCCTACGAGCAGTACTTC
D gene: TRBD2; V gene: TRBV20-1; clone size: NA; J gene: TRBJ2-7; CDR3 protein: CSARDGLAAYEQYF; CDR3 DNA: TGCAGTGCTAGAGACGGACTAGCGGCCTACGAGCAGTACTTC
D gene: NA; V gene: TRBV5-8; clone size: few; J gene: TRBJ1-1; CDR3 protein: CASIYTTEAFF; CDR3 DNA: TGTGCCAGCATCTATACAACTGAAGCTTTCTTT
D gene: NA; V gene: TRBV10-3; clone size: few; J gene: TRBJ2-5; CDR3 protein: CAIGDEAGETQYF; CDR3 DNA: TGTGCCATCGGGGACGAGGCCGGGGAGACCCAGTACTTC
D gene: NA; V gene: TRBV4-1; clone size: NA; J gene: TRBJ1-2; CDR3 protein: CASSQGQHPISGYTF; CDR3 DNA: TGCGCCAGCAGCCAAGGGCAGCACCCGATTTCGGGCTACACCTTC